This TCR beta chain is from a study of T cells in Graves' hyperthyroidism and ophthalmopathy. Background on the study: Peripheral blood specimens were obtained at initial diagnosis, prior to any treatment.

Study outcomes and limitations: In blood, most of the thyroid clonotypes expanded above 0.001 were also present.

This clonotype was picked up a small number of times. The antigen is not known. RNA transcripts gave rise to amplified TCR beta CDR3 regions. The TCR CDR3 first-round RT-PCR relied on the HTBI primer set. MiXCR was run by TCRdb on the multiplex PCR reads, yielding one entry per CDR3 protein. This table has fewer than 550,000 distinct CDR3 sequences, roughly 14% appearing once. V lost 4 bases to trimming and J lost 5 bases, with 15 bases between them. The CDR3 is made up of 14 amino acids. Looked up from germline, CDR1 is SGDLS and CDR2 is YYNGEE. Exclusion of a patient resulted from uncontrolled infection, other autoimmune disease, pregnancy or lactation.

The TCR sequence derives from a woman between 18 and 29 years old with Graves' hyperthyroidism. The source material was blood. This chain joins TRBV9 and TRBJ2-5, with D perhaps given as TRBD1 or TRBD2 (5 bases each). CDR3 nucleotides: TGTGCCAGCAGCACCGACCCCTGGGGGGAGACCCAGTACTTC. It codes for CASSTDPWGETQYF. Drawing the rest from reference TRBV9 and TRBJ2-5, the complete variable domain is DSGVTQTPKHLITATGQRVTLRCSPRSGDLSVYWYQQSLDQGLQFLIQYYNGEERAKGNILERFSAQQFPDLHSELNLSSLELGDSALYFCASSTDPWGETQYFGPGTRLLVL.